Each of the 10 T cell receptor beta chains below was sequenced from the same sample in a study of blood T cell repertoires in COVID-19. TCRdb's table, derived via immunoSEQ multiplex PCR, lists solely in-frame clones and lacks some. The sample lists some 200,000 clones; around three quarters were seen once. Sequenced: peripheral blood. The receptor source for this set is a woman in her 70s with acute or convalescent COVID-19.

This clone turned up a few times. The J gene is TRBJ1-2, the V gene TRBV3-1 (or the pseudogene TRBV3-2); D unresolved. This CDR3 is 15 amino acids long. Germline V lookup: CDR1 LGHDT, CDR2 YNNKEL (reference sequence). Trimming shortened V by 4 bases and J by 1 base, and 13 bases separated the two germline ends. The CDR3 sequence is CASSLFRSNNYGYTF. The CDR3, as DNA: TGTGCCAGCAGCCTCTTCAGGTCGAATAACTATGGCTACACCTTC.

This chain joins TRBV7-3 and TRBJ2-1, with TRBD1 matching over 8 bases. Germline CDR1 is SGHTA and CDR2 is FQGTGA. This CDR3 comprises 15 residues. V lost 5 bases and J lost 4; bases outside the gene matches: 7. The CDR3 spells CASSLSRGQYNEQFF. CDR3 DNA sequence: TGTGCCAGCAGCCTCTCCAGGGGGCAATACAATGAGCAGTTCTTC.

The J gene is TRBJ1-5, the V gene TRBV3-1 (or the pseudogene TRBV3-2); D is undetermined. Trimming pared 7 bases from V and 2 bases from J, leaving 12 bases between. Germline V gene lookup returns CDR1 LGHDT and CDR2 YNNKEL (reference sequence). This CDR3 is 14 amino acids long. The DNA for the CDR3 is TGTGCCAGCACCCTGGGCTTTGGCAATCAGCCCCAGCATTTT. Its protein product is CASTLGFGNQPQHF.

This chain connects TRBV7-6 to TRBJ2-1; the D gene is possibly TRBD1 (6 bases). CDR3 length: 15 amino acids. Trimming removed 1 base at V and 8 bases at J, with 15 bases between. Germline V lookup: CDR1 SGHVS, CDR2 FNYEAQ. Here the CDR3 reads CASSLESTGSHEQFF. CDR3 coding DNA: TGTGCCAGCAGCTTAGAGTCGACAGGATCCCATGAGCAGTTCTTC.

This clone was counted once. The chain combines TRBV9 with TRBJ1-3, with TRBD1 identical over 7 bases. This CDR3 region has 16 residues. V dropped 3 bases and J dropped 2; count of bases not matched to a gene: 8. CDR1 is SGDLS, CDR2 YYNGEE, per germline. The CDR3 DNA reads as TGTGCCAGCAGCGCACCCAAGACAGGGACTGGAAACACCATATATTTT. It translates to CASSAPKTGTGNTIYF.

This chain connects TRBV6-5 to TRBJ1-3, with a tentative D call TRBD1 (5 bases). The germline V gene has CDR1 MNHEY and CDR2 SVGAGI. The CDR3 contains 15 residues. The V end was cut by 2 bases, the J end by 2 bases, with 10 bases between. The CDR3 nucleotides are TGTGCCAGCAGTTACGGGGCATTGACTGGAAACACCATATATTTT. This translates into CASSYGALTGNTIYF.

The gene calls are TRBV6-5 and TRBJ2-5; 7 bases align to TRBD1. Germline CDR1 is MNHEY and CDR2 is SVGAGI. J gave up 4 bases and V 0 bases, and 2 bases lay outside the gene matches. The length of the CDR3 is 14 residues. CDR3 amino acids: CASSYSTGRETQYF. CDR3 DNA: TGTGCCAGCAGTTACTCGACAGGGAGAGAGACCCAGTACTTC.

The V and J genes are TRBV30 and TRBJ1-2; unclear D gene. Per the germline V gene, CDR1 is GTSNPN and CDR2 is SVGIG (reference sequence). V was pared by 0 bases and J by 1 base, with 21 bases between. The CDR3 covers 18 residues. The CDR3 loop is CAWSVTGSTPTGNYGYTF. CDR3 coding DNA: TGTGCCTGGAGTGTTACCGGTTCCACCCCCACTGGTAACTATGGCTACACCTTC.

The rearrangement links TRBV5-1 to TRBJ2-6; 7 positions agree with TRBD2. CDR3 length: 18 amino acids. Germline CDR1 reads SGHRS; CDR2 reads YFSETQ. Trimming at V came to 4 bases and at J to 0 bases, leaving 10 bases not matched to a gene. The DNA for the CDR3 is TGCGCCAGCAGCCTAGGGAGGGTATTGAGCTCTGGGGCCAACGTCCTGACTTTC. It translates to CASSLGRVLSSGANVLTF.

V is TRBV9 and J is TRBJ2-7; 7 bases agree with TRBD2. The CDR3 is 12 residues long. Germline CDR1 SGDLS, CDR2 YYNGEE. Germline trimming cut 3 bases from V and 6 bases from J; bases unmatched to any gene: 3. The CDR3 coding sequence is TGTGCCAGCAGCGCCTCGGGGGGCGAGCAGTACTTC. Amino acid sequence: CASSASGGEQYF.